The 31 T cell receptor beta chains listed next were all sequenced from one sample in a study of CD8+ T cells in alopecia areata. Extracted RNA was reverse transcribed into cDNA, the sequencing template. The table came from immunoSEQ multiplex PCR; TCRdb's copy has only in-frame clones and leaves some out. The sample carries more than 95,000 clones, around 50% recorded once. Sequences were obtained from NKG2D-low CD8+ T cells sorted from blood. The receptors stem from a human donor with alopecia areata.

This clone has only a few counts. The chain links TRBV29-1 to TRBJ2-5; 7 bases agree with TRBD2. Trimming at V came to 6 bases and at J to 4 bases, leaving 11 bases not matched to a gene. The CDR3 length is 14 residues. Germline V CDR1 and CDR2: SQVTM, ANQGSEA. In DNA form, the CDR3 reads TGCAGCGTGATTCTAGGGAGGGACCCAGAGACCCAGTACTTC. Protein: CSVILGRDPETQYF.

The chain joins TRBV29-1 to TRBJ2-2; a possible D gene is TRBD1 (5 bases). The CDR3 is made up of 14 amino acids. Germline CDR1 SQVTM, CDR2 ANQGSEA. Trimming removed 3 bases at V and 3 bases at J, with 11 bases between. As DNA, the CDR3 is TGCAGCGTTGAGGGCAGGGAAGACACCGGGGAGCTGTTTTTT. The encoded protein is CSVEGREDTGELFF.

The chain recombines TRBV29-1 with TRBJ2-5, with D possibly matching TRBD2 (6 bases). CDR1 and CDR2 (germline): SQVTM, ANQGSEA. Trimming left V 3 bases short and J 3 bases short, with 23 bases between. The CDR3 contains 17 residues. The CDR3 DNA reads TGCAGCGTTGAGGGGGGAGAATTAACCCTAGGAGAAGAGACCCAGTACTTC. Encoded protein: CSVEGGELTLGEETQYF. Full variable domain (rest looked up from reference TRBV29-1 and TRBJ2-5): SAVISQKPSRDICQRGTSLTIQCQVDSQVTMMFWYRQQPGQSLTLIATANQGSEATYESGFVIDKFPISRPNLTFSTLTVSNMSPEDSSIYLCSVEGGELTLGEETQYFGPGTRLLVL.

This sequence joins TRBV7-2 and TRBJ2-7, with a weak D call TRBD1 (5 bases). This CDR3 is 13 amino acids long. V shed 4 bases and J shed 1 base, with 8 bases lying between them. Germline-derived CDR1 and CDR2 are SGHTA and FQGNSA. The CDR3 nucleotides read TGTGCCAGCAGCTACCAGGGATCCTACGAGCAGTACTTC. It codes for CASSYQGSYEQYF.

For this clone: At the DNA level, this CDR3 is encoded by other sequences in the same sample as well. For the CDR3, the DNA is TGCGCCAGCAGCCAAGGCCCAGGGGAGACCCAGTACTTC. This codes for CASSQGPGETQYF. The chain links TRBV4-1 to TRBJ2-5; TRBD1 is a possible D gene (5 bases). CDR3 size: 13 residues. V lost 1 base and J 5 bases, leaving 8 bases between the germline ends. The germline V gene has CDR1 MGHRA and CDR2 YSYEKL.

This clone showed up just a few times. V usage is TRBV29-1 and J usage is TRBJ2-7; TRBD1 agrees at 7 bases. The CDR3 extends over 13 amino acids. V trimming: 4 bases; J trimming: 5 bases; junction bases outside the gene matches: 8. The germline V gene encodes CDR1 SQVTM and CDR2 ANQGSEA. DNA of the CDR3: TGCAGCGTTGTAGCCAGGGGGTTCGACGAGCAGTACTTC. Amino acid sequence: CSVVARGFDEQYF.

The chain is built from TRBV4-1 and TRBJ2-2, with 8 bases lining up with TRBD1. CDR1 and CDR2 (germline): MGHRA, YSYEKL. This CDR3 has 14 amino acids. J was trimmed by 9 bases and V by 1 base; bases with no gene match: 4. The CDR3 protein is CASSQATGGWELFF. In DNA form, the CDR3 reads TGCGCCAGCAGCCAAGCCACAGGGGGATGGGAGCTGTTTTTT.

V usage is TRBV27 and J usage is TRBJ1-2, with D tentatively TRBD1 (6 bases). CDR3 length: 11 residues. V was pared by 10 bases and J by 3 bases, with 9 bases between. CDR1 and CDR2 from the germline V gene are MNHEY and SMNVEV (reference sequence). The CDR3 spells CATWTDYGYTF. In DNA form, the CDR3 reads TGTGCCACCTGGACAGACTATGGCTACACCTTC.

Concerning this clone itself: An end of the junction differs from the germline gene, which may be a read error. The chain carries TRBV6-1 and TRBJ2-7; D perhaps matches TRBD1 (5 bases). The CDR3 totals 14 residues. Per the germline V gene, CDR1 is MNHNS and CDR2 is SASEGT. This CDR3 is CAISESDSDYEQYF. CDR3 bases: TGTGCCATCAGTGAGTCAGACAGTGACTACGAGCAGTACTTC.

Here the CDR3 reads CSVGALADNEQFF. The CDR3 DNA reads TGCAGCGTTGGTGCCTTAGCAGACAATGAGCAGTTCTTC. This chain links TRBV29-1 with TRBJ2-1, with D uncertain. Germline V lookup: CDR1 SQVTM, CDR2 ANQGSEA. The CDR3 covers 13 residues. V was cut by 4 bases and J by 5 bases, with 12 bases left in between.

This clone has only one observation. Here the CDR3 reads CASDRVNYGYTF. The CDR3 DNA reads TGTGCCTCGGACAGGGTAAACTATGGCTACACCTTC. The chain is built from TRBV30 and TRBJ1-2, with TRBD1 matching over 8 bases. From germline, CDR1 is GTSNPN and CDR2 SVGIG (reference sequence). The CDR3 is 12 residues long. Trimming at V came to 7 bases and at J to 2 bases, leaving 3 bases not matched to a gene.

The chain employs TRBV6-5 and TRBJ2-7, with D maybe TRBD1 (6 bases). The germline CDR1 and CDR2 sequences are MNHEY and SVGAGI. V was shortened by 4 bases and J by 6 bases, with 16 bases between the two germline ends. CDR3 length equals 14 residues. The CDR3 loop is CASSSRGTHSEQYF. CDR3 in DNA: TGTGCCAGCAGTTCTCGAGGGACACACAGCGAGCAGTACTTC.

This rearrangement joins TRBV29-1 to TRBJ2-1; 12 nucleotides agree with TRBD2. Trimming cost V 6 bases and J 5 bases; bases outside gene matches: 8. Germline lookup yields CDR1 SQVTM and CDR2 ANQGSEA. The CDR3 is made up of 15 amino acids. CDR3 loop: CSVETSGGLNNEQFF. The CDR3 DNA reads as TGCAGCGTGGAGACTAGCGGGGGACTTAACAATGAGCAGTTCTTC.

This clone appeared a few times. The sample holds other DNA sequences that translate to the same CDR3. The chain employs TRBV29-1 and TRBJ1-2; the D gene is possibly TRBD1 (6 bases). Germline V gene data show CDR1 as SQVTM and CDR2 as ANQGSEA. The CDR3 consists of 13 residues. V was clipped by 4 bases and J by 1 base, with 10 bases between them. The CDR3 DNA reads as TGCAGCGTTGTCGCAGGGGATAACTATGGCTACACCTTC. It yields the protein CSVVAGDNYGYTF.

The chain joins TRBV18 to TRBJ2-3, with TRBD2 as a possible D gene (7 bases). Germline-derived CDR1 and CDR2 are KGHSH and LQKENI. The CDR3 contains 17 residues. Trimming took 0 bases from V and 2 from J, leaving 15 bases between them. This CDR3 is CASSPPQGRGFTDTQYF. In nucleotides, the CDR3 is TGTGCCAGCTCACCACCGCAGGGGCGGGGGTTCACAGATACGCAGTATTTT.

The chain employs TRBV2 and TRBJ1-2; D uncertain. Germline-derived CDR1 and CDR2 are SNHLY and FYNNEI. The CDR3 runs to 10 residues. The ends were cut back, 5 bases at V and 8 bases at J, with 6 bases in the middle. The CDR3 coding sequence is TGTGCCAGCAGTTCTGGCGGCTACACCTTC. This codes for CASSSGGYTF.

The CDR3 region has the DNA TGTGCCAGCAGTCCACGTGGGGGCGACGAGCAGTACTTC. This gives the protein CASSPRGGDEQYF. The chain uses TRBV28 and TRBJ2-7; weak D call: TRBD1 (6 bases). Trimming left V 5 bases short and J 5 bases short, with 13 bases between. CDR3 length equals 13 residues. CDR1 and CDR2 (germline): MDHEN, SYDVKM.

The chain carries TRBV4-3 and TRBJ2-1; 7 bases match TRBD2. Germline CDR1 LGHNA, CDR2 YSLEER. The CDR3 sequence is 15 residues long. With 1 base clipped from V and 2 bases from J, the junction kept 2 bases outside the gene matches. Written as DNA, the CDR3 is TGCGCCAGCAGCCAAGCCGGACTAGCCTACAATGAGCAGTTCTTC. Encoded protein: CASSQAGLAYNEQFF.

This clone has more than one count but fewer than ten. The chain is built from TRBV2 and TRBJ2-1, with TRBD2 identical over 9 bases. Germline V gene sequence: CDR1 SNHLY, CDR2 FYNNEI. Trimming cost V 6 bases and J 0 bases; bases outside gene matches: 3. CDR3 length equals 15 residues. CDR3 amino acids: CASRGAGGSYNEQFF. CDR3 bases: TGTGCCAGCAGGGGAGCGGGGGGCTCCTACAATGAGCAGTTCTTC.

CDR3 DNA sequence: TGCGCCAGCAGCCAAGATCGGGTGTTAGAGGGGGACGAGCAGTACTTC. It codes for CASSQDRVLEGDEQYF. V gene TRBV4-3 combines with J gene TRBJ2-7; maybe TRBD1 (6 bases). This CDR3 has 16 amino acids. Trimming took off 0 bases at V and 5 bases at J, with 17 bases between the two ends. CDR1 is LGHNA and CDR2 is YSLEER in the germline V gene.

The chain employs TRBV29-1 and TRBJ1-2; D possibly corresponds to TRBD1 (6 bases). V was pared by 8 bases and J by 7 bases, with 14 bases between. This CDR3 has 11 amino acids. Germline values: CDR1 SQVTM, CDR2 ANQGSEA. CDR3 sequence reads: CSTLTGTGYTF. The CDR3 DNA reads as TGCAGCACCCTCACAGGGACTGGCTACACCTTC. The whole variable domain, filled in from reference TRBV29-1 and TRBJ1-2, reads SAVISQKPSRDICQRGTSLTIQCQVDSQVTMMFWYRQQPGQSLTLIATANQGSEATYESGFVIDKFPISRPNLTFSTLTVSNMSPEDSSIYLCSTLTGTGYTFGSGTRLTVV.

J is TRBJ2-7 and V is TRBV11-2; D is ambiguous. Deletions cut 0 bases from V and 6 bases from J, with 9 bases between. The CDR3 contains 13 residues. Germline V gene sequence: CDR1 SGHAT, CDR2 FQNNGV. The CDR3, as DNA: TGTGCCAGCAGCTTAGATCCGGCCGGCGAGCAGTACTTC. This codes for CASSLDPAGEQYF.

The chain employs TRBV29-1 and TRBJ1-1; 8 bases match TRBD1. This CDR3 region has 12 residues. The germline V gene has CDR1 SQVTM and CDR2 ANQGSEA. V was pared by 5 bases and J by 5 bases, with 4 bases of the junction left unmatched. CDR3 coding DNA: TGCAGCGTTTACAGGGGGAAGACTGAAGCTTTCTTT. Protein sequence: CSVYRGKTEAFF.

On this clone itself: A junction boundary mismatches the germline segment, possibly from a read error. The chain couples TRBV29-1 to TRBJ1-1; TRBD1 matches at 7 bases. This CDR3 has 11 amino acids. Germline loops: CDR1 SQVTM, CDR2 ANQGSEA. The CDR3 bases are TGCACCGTTACAGGGGACACTGAAGCTTTCTTT. This encodes CTVTGDTEAFF. Full variable domain (rest looked up from reference TRBV29-1 and TRBJ1-1): SAVISQKPSRDICQRGTSLTIQCQVDSQVTMMFWYRQQPGQSLTLIATANQGSEATYESGFVIDKFPISRPNLTFSTLTVSNMSPEDSSIYLCTVTGDTEAFFGQGTRLTVV.

V gene TRBV30 combines with J gene TRBJ1-1; no clear D gene. Germline values: CDR1 GTSNPN, CDR2 SVGIG (reference sequence). V shed 1 base and J shed 3 bases, with 12 bases lying between them. This CDR3 has 14 amino acids. CDR3 protein: CAWSGVRDHTEAFF. DNA of the CDR3: TGTGCCTGGAGTGGGGTCAGAGACCACACTGAAGCTTTCTTT.

The chain combines TRBV29-1 with TRBJ2-1, with 7 bases that match TRBD1. V shed 7 bases, J shed 7 bases, and the junction held 4 bases outside the gene matches. CDR3 length: 11 residues. CDR1 is SQVTM and CDR2 is ANQGSEA in the germline V gene. DNA of the CDR3: TGCAGCGCCGGGACAGCGAATGAGCAGTTCTTC. This encodes CSAGTANEQFF.

V gene TRBV28 combines with J gene TRBJ2-7, with D hard to call. The germline V and J ends were trimmed by 6 bases and 4 bases, with 4 bases remaining between them. CDR3 length: 10 residues. Germline V gene lookup returns CDR1 MDHEN and CDR2 SYDVKM. Here the CDR3 DNA reads TGTGCCAGCAGCAGATACGAGCAGTACTTC. Residues: CASSRYEQYF.

This clone was seen only a few times. The chain carries TRBV19 and TRBJ2-5; D is unresolved. Germline CDR1 and CDR2: LNHDA and SQIVND (reference sequence). V lost 7 bases, J lost 4 bases, and 4 bases lay in between. This CDR3 comprises 10 residues. The CDR3 protein is CASKGETQYF. CDR3 DNA: TGTGCCAGTAAAGGAGAGACCCAGTACTTC.

V usage is TRBV29-1 and J usage is TRBJ2-7; no firm D call. In germline, CDR1 is SQVTM, CDR2 ANQGSEA. This CDR3 is 11 amino acids long. V gave up 4 bases and J gave up 3 bases, with 7 bases separating them. The CDR3 loop is CSVGSFYEQYF. The DNA of the CDR3 is TGCAGCGTTGGCTCTTTCTACGAGCAGTACTTC.

This clone has a handful of counts. The chain is built from TRBV29-1 and TRBJ2-7; 11 bases fit TRBD1. V lost 5 bases and J lost 7; bases outside the gene matches: 7. The length of the CDR3 is 13 residues. Germline V CDR1 and CDR2: SQVTM, ANQGSEA. CDR3 nucleotides: TGCAGCGTTACCGGACAGGGGGCGGGAGAGCAGTACTTC. It codes for CSVTGQGAGEQYF.

V and J are TRBV2 and TRBJ2-1; D gene ambiguous. This CDR3 has 12 residues. Trimming shortened V by 2 bases and J by 10 bases, and 9 bases separated the two germline ends. Germline CDR1 SNHLY, CDR2 FYNNEI. This CDR3 is CASSEPPSEQFF. CDR3 nucleotides: TGTGCCAGCAGTGAACCCCCCAGCGAGCAGTTCTTC.